Listed below are T cell receptor beta chains from one sample, sequenced in a study of vaccination effects on CD4 cells after COVID-19. Here immunoSEQ multiplex PCR was the method, and the copy in TCRdb shows in-frame clones only, minus some. Here the sample spans approximately 61,000 clones, approximately 80% being singletons. These receptors' antigens are unknown. Here the sequenced sample was CD4+ T cells from PBMCs cultured without peptide, taken after COVID-19 vaccination. Receptor source: a human donor who received a COVID-19 vaccine. Both conserved end residues are part of each CDR3. Fields, in order: D gene, J gene, clone size, V gene, CDR3 DNA, CDR3 protein. The D gene is left open where the match is weak. For some rows the clone size is stated as once, few or many, or as a class when expanded; others skip it.

-	TRBJ2-2	-	TRBV3-1/TRBV3-2	TGTGCCAGCAGCCAAGGAGGGGGTTGGACCGGGGAGCTGTTTTTT	CASSQGGGWTGELFF
-	TRBJ1-3	-	TRBV6-5	TGTGCCAGCAGTCTTCAGGGGTCCTCTGGAAACACCATATATTTT	CASSLQGSSGNTIYF
TRBD2	TRBJ2-1	-	TRBV6-6	TGTGCCAGCCGGGCTAGCGGGGGGGATGAGCAGTTCTTC	CASRASGGDEQFF
-	TRBJ2-5	once	TRBV7-9	TGTGCCAGCAGCGTGGCAGAAACAAAGGGGGAGACCCAGTACTTC	CASSVAETKGETQYF
-	TRBJ2-3	-	TRBV4-2	TGTGCCAGCAGCCAAGAATTATTTGGGGAAGATACGCAGTATTTT	CASSQELFGEDTQYF
-	TRBJ2-1	-	TRBV28	TGTGCCAGCAGTCTCATGTGGGCATCTGATGAGCAGTTCTTC	CASSLMWASDEQFF
-	TRBJ1-2	few	TRBV5-1	TGCGCCAGCAGCTTTTCTTACGGACAAGACTATGGCTACACCTTC	CASSFSYGQDYGYTF
-	TRBJ2-2	-	TRBV28	TGTGCCAGCAGTGGTGGGATGACGGAGCTGTTTTTT	CASSGGMTELFF
TRBD1	TRBJ1-2	-	TRBV13	TGTGCCAGCAGCTTAGCTGAGGGGGCGGCTAACTATGGCTACACCTTC	CASSLAEGAANYGYTF
-	TRBJ1-2	many	TRBV5-4	TGTGCCAGCAGCTCCTCTAACTATGGCTACACCTTC	CASSSSNYGYTF
-	TRBJ1-4	once	TRBV7-2	TGTGCCAGCAGCGCCTACAGGGATACTAATGAAAAACTGTTTTTT	CASSAYRDTNEKLFF
TRBD1	TRBJ1-2	once	TRBV9	TGTGCCAGCAGCGCCATTAGCCCGGGACAGGGCTCCGGAGTGTCCTTC	CASSAISPGQGSGVSF
-	TRBJ1-2	-	TRBV6-5	TGTGCCAGCAGCCTACGGGGGGCGAACTATGGCTACACCTTC	CASSLRGANYGYTF
-	TRBJ1-2	-	TRBV3-1/TRBV3-2	TGTGCCAGCAGCCACCGCTCAATGTCCTATGGCTACACCTTC	CASSHRSMSYGYTF
-	TRBJ2-7	-	TRBV11-2	TGTGCCAGCAGCTTAACTACGGGACTGAGCTTTTATTCGGGTTACGAGCAGTACTTC	CASSLTTGLSFYSGYEQYF
TRBD2	TRBJ2-4	-	TRBV7-2	TGTGCCAGCAGCTTGGTGGCGGGGGGGCCGGACATTCAGTACTTC	CASSLVAGGPDIQYF
TRBD1	TRBJ2-7	-	TRBV9	TGTGCCAGCGGACAGGGTTTGACCTACGAGCAGTACTTC	CASGQGLTYEQYF
-	TRBJ2-6	-	TRBV11-3	TGTGCCAGCAGCTCAACAGGTTCGCTTCCTGGGGCCAACGTCCTGACTTTC	CASSSTGSLPGANVLTF
TRBD1	TRBJ2-7	-	TRBV30	TGTGCCTGGAAGAGGGACAGTACCTACGAGCAGTACTTC	CAWKRDSTYEQYF
-	TRBJ1-2	-	TRBV6-2/TRBV6-3	TGTGCCAGCAGTTCAGGGTATGGCTACACCTTC	CASSSGYGYTF